This T cell receptor (beta chain) was documented in a study of blood T cells in healthy people across ages. CDR1 is SGHVS and CDR2 is FNYEAQ in the germline V gene. This CDR3 region has 16 residues. V was clipped by 1 base and J by 1 base, with 12 bases between them. This clonotype was detected only a few times. A second PCR of about 7 to 12 cycles used a sample-barcoded 5' primer and a J-beta primer mix. Each CDR3 protein is one row after TCRdb ran MiXCR on the 5' RACE reads. The data contain roughly 1,800,000 distinct CDR3 sequences, roughly 49% of them seen just once; the ten biggest clones take up approximately 2.1%.

This chain joins TRBV7-6 and TRBJ2-3; D is perhaps TRBD2 (6 bases). This clonotype was obtained from a woman aged 35 to 49 in good health. The sequenced material came from blood. Here the CDR3 DNA reads TGTGCCAGCAGCTTAGAGCGGGCGCCTGGCACAGATACGCAGTATTTT. This encodes CASSLERAPGTDTQYF.